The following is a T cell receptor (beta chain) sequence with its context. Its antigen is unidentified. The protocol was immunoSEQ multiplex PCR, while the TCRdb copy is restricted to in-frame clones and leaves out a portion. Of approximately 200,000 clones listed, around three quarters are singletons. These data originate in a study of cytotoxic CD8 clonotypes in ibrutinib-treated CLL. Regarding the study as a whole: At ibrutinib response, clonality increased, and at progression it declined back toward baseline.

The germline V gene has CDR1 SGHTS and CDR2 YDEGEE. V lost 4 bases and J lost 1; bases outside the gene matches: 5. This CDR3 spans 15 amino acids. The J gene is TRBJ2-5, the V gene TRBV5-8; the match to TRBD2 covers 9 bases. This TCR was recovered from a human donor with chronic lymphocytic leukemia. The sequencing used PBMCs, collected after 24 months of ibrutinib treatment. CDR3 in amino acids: CASSQGLAGQETQYF. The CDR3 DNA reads TGTGCCAGCAGCCAGGGACTAGCCGGCCAAGAGACCCAGTACTTC.